This TCR beta chain emerged from a study of memory CD4+ T cells and cytomegalovirus serostatus. The protocol was immunoSEQ multiplex PCR, while the TCRdb copy is restricted to in-frame clones and leaves out a portion. Here the sample spans approximately 53,000 clones, roughly 78% being singletons. The CDR3 totals 15 residues. CDR1 is WSHSY, CDR2 SAAADI, per germline. V shed 6 bases and J 0 bases; nucleotides not matched to a gene: 3. Single viable CD3+CD4+CD8-CD45RO+ cells were sorted as the memory CD4+ T cells. Positive selection with CD4 microbeads enriched total CD4+ T cells. Only a few counts were recorded for this clone. Its antigen is unidentified. Study outcomes and limitations: Each of roughly 65 CMV-associated TCRbeta sequences occurred in one to five individuals.

The receptor was isolated from an adult in good health and CMV-seronegative. The chain uses TRBV10-2 and TRBJ2-3; 10 bases line up with TRBD2. Sample: memory CD4+ T cells from blood. Written as DNA, the CDR3 is TGCGCCAGCAGCAAGGGACTAGCGAGCACAGATACGCAGTATTTT. Protein sequence: CASSKGLASTDTQYF.